The present entry profiles one TCR beta chain with its context. Between the trimmed V and J ends, which lost 0 bases and 1 base, there was a span of 9 bases. The CDR3 consists of 14 residues. Germline V gene lookup returns CDR1 DFQATT and CDR2 SNEGSKA (reference sequence). Reverse transcription of roughly 0.5 to 1 ug RNA used random hexamers. One entry per CDR3 protein, called by TCRdb with MiXCR from the immunoSEQ multiplex PCR reads. The sample carries some 170,000 distinct CDR3 sequences, roughly 95% recorded once. The data were taken from a study of CD8 T cells in Susac syndrome. The receptor was derived from a human donor with multiple sclerosis. V is TRBV20-1 and J is TRBJ1-2; no clear D. The sample was CD4+ T cells from PBMCs. CDR3: CSARDGERNYGYTF. The CDR3 DNA is TGCAGTGCTAGAGATGGGGAGCGTAACTATGGCTACACCTTC.